This T cell receptor beta chain was observed in a study of T-cell reconstitution after alpha-beta-depleted transplantation in children. Researchers prepared the TCRbeta library using unique molecular identifiers, the study reports. TCRdb re-derived calls from the PCR reads in MiXCR, one entry per CDR3 protein. The sample yields hundreds of thousands of distinct CDR3 sequences, 15% to 20% seen once. This CDR3 has 13 residues. The junction had 3 bases not matched to a gene; V was cut back by 5 bases and J by 6 bases. This specimen consisted of PBMCs from the stem cell graft donor, obtained from the stem cell graft. The clonotype comes from a human donor who donated a stem cell graft to a child with acute lymphoblastic leukemia. The V and J genes are TRBV12-3 or TRBV12-4 and TRBJ2-2; TRBD1 aligns across 7 bases. CDR3 bases: TGTGCCAGCAGTACACAGGGGTCCGGGGAGCTGTTTTTT. It yields the protein CASSTQGSGELFF.